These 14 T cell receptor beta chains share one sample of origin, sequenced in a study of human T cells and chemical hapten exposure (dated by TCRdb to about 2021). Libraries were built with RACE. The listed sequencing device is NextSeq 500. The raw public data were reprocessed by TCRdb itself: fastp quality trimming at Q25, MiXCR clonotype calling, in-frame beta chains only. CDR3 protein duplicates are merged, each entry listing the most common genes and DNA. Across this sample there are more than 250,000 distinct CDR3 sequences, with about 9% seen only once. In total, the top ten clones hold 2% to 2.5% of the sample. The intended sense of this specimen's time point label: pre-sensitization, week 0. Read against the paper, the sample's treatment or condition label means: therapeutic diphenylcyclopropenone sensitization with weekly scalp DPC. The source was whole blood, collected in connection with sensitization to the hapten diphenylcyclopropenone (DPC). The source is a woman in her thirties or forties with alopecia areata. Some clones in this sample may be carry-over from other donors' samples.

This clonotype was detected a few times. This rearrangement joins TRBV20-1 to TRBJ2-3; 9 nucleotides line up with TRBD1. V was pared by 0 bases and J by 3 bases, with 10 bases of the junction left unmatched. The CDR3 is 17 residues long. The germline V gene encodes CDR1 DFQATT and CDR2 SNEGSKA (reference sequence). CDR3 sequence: CSARDRSPGTGTDTQYF. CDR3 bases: TGCAGTGCTAGAGATCGATCCCCCGGGACAGGGACAGATACGCAGTATTTT.

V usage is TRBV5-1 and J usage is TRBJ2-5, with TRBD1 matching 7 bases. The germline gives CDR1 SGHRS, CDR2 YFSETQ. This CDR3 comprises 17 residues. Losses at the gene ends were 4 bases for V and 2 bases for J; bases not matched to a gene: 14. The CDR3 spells CASSAPTGNTFQETQYF. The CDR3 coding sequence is TGCGCCAGCAGCGCCCCGACAGGGAATACTTTTCAAGAGACCCAGTACTTC. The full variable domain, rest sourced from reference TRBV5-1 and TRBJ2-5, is KAGVTQTPRYLIKTRGQQVTLSCSPISGHRSVSWYQQTPGQGLQFLFEYFSETQRNKGNFPGRFSGRQFSNSRSEMNVSTLELGDSALYLCASSAPTGNTFQETQYFGPGTRLLVL.

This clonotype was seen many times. The CDR3, as DNA: TGTGCCAGCAGCGTTCGGGACGGACATATCTACGAGCAGTACTTC. This gives the protein CASSVRDGHIYEQYF. V gene TRBV9 combines with J gene TRBJ2-7; D possibly matches TRBD1 or TRBD2 (5 bases each). Trimming removed 2 bases from V and 3 bases from J, with 15 bases in between. CDR1 and CDR2 (germline): SGDLS, YYNGEE. This CDR3 region has 15 residues.

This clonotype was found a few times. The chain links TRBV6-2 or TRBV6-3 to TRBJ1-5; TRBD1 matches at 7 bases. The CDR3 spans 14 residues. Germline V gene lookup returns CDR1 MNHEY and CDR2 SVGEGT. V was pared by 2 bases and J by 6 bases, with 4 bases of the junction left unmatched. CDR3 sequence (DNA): TGTGCCAGCAGTTACGGTGGACAGGTTCAGCCCCAGCATTTT. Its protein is CASSYGGQVQPQHF.

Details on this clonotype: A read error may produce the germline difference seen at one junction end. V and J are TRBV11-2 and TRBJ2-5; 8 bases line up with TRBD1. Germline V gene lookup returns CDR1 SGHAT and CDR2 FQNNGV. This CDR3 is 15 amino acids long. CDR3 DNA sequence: TGTGTCAGCAGCCCCGGGACAGGCTCCCAAGAGACCCAGTACTTC. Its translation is CVSSPGTGSQETQYF.

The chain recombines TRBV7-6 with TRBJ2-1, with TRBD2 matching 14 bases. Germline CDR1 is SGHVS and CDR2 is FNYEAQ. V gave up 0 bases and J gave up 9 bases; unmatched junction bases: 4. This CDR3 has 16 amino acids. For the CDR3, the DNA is TGTGCCAGCAGCTTAGCCGGGACTAGCGGGAGCACTGAGCAGTTCTTC. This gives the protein CASSLAGTSGSTEQFF.

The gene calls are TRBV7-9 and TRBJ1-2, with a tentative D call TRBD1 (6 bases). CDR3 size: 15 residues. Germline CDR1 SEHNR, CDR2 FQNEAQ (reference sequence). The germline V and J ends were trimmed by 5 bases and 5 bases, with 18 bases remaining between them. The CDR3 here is CASSIQIGTPYGYTF. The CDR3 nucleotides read TGTGCCAGCAGCATCCAAATAGGGACACCTTATGGCTACACCTTC.

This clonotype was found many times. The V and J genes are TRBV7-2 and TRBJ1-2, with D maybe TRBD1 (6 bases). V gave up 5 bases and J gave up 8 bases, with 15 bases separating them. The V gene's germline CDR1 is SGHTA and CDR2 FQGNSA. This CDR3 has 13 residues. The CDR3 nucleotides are TGTGCCAGCAGCCCTGGATGGGGGGCCGGCTACACCTTC. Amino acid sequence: CASSPGWGAGYTF.

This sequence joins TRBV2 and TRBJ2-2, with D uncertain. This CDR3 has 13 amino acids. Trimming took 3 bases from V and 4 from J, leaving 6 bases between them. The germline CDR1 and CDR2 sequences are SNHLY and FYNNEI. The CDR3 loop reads CASSEDVTGELFF. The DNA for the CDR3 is TGTGCCAGCAGTGAGGATGTCACCGGGGAGCTGTTTTTT.

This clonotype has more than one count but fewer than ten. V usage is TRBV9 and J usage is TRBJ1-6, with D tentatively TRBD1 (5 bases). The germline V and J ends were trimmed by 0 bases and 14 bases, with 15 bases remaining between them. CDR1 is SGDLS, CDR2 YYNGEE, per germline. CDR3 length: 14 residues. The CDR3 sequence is CASSVDSGVQALHF. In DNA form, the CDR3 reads TGTGCCAGCAGCGTAGATTCGGGGGTCCAGGCCCTCCACTTT.

CDR3 sequence (DNA): TGCGCCAGCAGCTTGGCGGCCGGGACAGAATACGAGCAGTACTTC. Translation: CASSLAAGTEYEQYF. The chain recombines TRBV5-1 with TRBJ2-7, with 7 bases that match TRBD1. CDR3 length equals 15 residues. Germline CDR1 SGHRS, CDR2 YFSETQ. The ends lost 0 bases at V and 4 bases at J; junction bases unmatched: 7.

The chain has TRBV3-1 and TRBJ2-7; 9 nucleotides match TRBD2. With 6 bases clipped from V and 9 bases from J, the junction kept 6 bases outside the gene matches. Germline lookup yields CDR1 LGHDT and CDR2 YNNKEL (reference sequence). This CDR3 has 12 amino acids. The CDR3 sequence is CASSVSGRGQYF. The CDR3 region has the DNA TGTGCCAGCAGTGTTAGCGGGAGAGGGCAGTACTTC.

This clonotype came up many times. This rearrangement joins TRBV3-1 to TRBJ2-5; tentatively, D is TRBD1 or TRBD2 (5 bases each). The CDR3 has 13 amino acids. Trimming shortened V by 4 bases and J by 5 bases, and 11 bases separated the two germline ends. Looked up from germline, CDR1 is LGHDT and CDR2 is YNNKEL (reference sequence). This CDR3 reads CASSPRGSETQYF. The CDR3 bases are TGTGCCAGCAGCCCGAGGGGTTCGGAGACCCAGTACTTC.

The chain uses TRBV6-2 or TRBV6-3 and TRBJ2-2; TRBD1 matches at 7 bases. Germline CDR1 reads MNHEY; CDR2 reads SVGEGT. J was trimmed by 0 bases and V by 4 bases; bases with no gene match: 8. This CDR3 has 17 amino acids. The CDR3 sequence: CASSSPHRGSNTGELFF. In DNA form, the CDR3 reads TGTGCCAGCAGTTCGCCCCACAGGGGCTCGAACACCGGGGAGCTGTTTTTT.